Many counts were recorded for the clone carrying this TCR beta chain. The antigen remains undetermined. The record originates from a study of T-cell memory formation after mild COVID-19. Study-level background: TCR clusters mostly belonged to single donors. Study results and caveats: CD8+ contracting clones occupied EMRA, while CD4+ ones occupied mainly CM and EM. Unconfirmed was the SARS-CoV-2 specificity of second-wave clones that peaked on day 37. CD4/CD8 balance characterized clones contracting day 15 to 85, and CD4+ skew characterized later expanders.

Germline V lookup: CDR1 SGHRS, CDR2 YFSETQ. The CDR3 is 14 amino acids. V lost 4 bases and J 5 bases, leaving 15 bases between the germline ends. One entry per CDR3 protein results from TCRdb running MiXCR on the 5' RACE reads. Of around 260,000 distinct CDR3 sequences listed, around 15% are singletons. This chain uses TRBV5-1 with TRBJ2-5, with a weak D call TRBD2 (6 bases). Sequenced material: PBMCs or a T cell subset sorted from them (not recorded which). The TCR was taken from a man aged 18 to 30 who had mild COVID-19 (a few samples of this study predate the infection). Cell type and time point are not known. The CDR3 protein is CASSVAEGRETQYF. CDR3 DNA: TGCGCCAGCAGCGTGGCCGAGGGGAGGGAGACCCAGTACTTC.